The clone carrying this T cell receptor beta chain was detected many times. Antigen: not known. Template material for amplifying TCR beta CDR3 regions consisted of RNA transcripts. An initial round of RT-PCR targeting the TCR CDR3 relied on the HTBI primer set. TCRdb redid the calling of the multiplex PCR reads with MiXCR, one entry per CDR3 protein. The sample yields around 580,000 distinct CDR3 sequences, over 15% seen once. V gave up 3 bases and J gave up 4 bases; unmatched junction bases: 9. CDR1 is KGHDR and CDR2 is SFDVKD in the germline V gene. The CDR3 sequence is 17 residues long. These data come from a study of T cells in Graves' hyperthyroidism and ophthalmopathy. Study conclusions and caveats: Ophthalmopathy cases were set apart from stable hyperthyroidism by a 13 V-J model.

Graves' hyperthyroidism showing no ophthalmopathy progression within 18 months was considered stable. Isolation of PBMCs was performed on 8 to 10 ml fresh peripheral blood. This sequence originates from a young woman with Graves' hyperthyroidism. This chain connects TRBV24-1 to TRBJ2-1; TRBD1 matches at 9 bases. Sequences were obtained from blood. CDR3 nucleotide sequence: TGTGCCACCAGTGATCCCGGACAGGGGCTATCGTACAATGAGCAGTTCTTC. Protein sequence: CATSDPGQGLSYNEQFF.